This T cell receptor beta chain was obtained from a study of cytomegalovirus exposure and HLA in healthy donors. Study in general: Early released data comprised approximately 85 million unique TCRs from HLA-typed donors.

The CDR3 spans 14 residues. The V segment lost 3 bases and the J segment 5 bases; nucleotides outside the gene matches: 3. Germline V CDR1 and CDR2: SGHRS, YFSETQ. Primers: 60 Vbeta forward and 13 Jbeta reverse. Per the original data handling: In a later analysis, 70 million to 80 million unique TCR beta chains included roughly 11 million shared by two or more donors. Clones were read by immunoSEQ multiplex PCR, and TCRdb kept only the in-frame ones, dropping some. The D gene and trimming were derived from the DNA, and the V and J assignments and clone size from that table. The sample gives 150,000 to 200,000 clones, 60% to 80% of which show up once; 4.7% is in the top ten. In the case of this clone: Different DNA sequences within this sample yield the same CDR3.

The chain uses TRBV5-1 and TRBJ1-1; 11 bases align to TRBD1. The sequenced sample was PBMCs. The TCR comes from a man between 18 and 35 years old in good health and CMV-seropositive. In DNA form, the CDR3 reads TGCGCCAGCAGCTGGGGACAGGGGGGGACTGAAGCTTTCTTT. This codes for CASSWGQGGTEAFF.